This T cell receptor beta chain is drawn from a study of shared clonotypes between healthy human individuals. After removal of 5 bases from V and 9 bases from J, the junction contained 12 bases not matched to a gene. The CDR3 length is 15 residues. Germline V gene lookup returns CDR1 MNHEY and CDR2 SMNVEV (reference sequence). Naive CD8 isolation took CD45RO-negative cells positively selected for CCR7 and excluded terminally differentiated effector memory CD45RA+ cells. Under the authors' procedure: With immunoSEQ giving junction-only sequences and no quality scores, filtering differed. Produced via immunoSEQ multiplex PCR; TCRdb's table is partial and in-frame only. V, J and clone size reflect that table, while D and trimming were determined from the DNA. Of around 2,000,000 clones in the sample, roughly 94% were seen once.

The receptor comes from a man between 18 and 35 years old in good health. The V call is TRBV27, the J call TRBJ2-1, with 8 bases identical to TRBD2. Sequencing was carried out using naive CD8+ T cells sorted from blood. The CDR3 DNA follows: TGTGCCAGCAGTCCCGGGGGGGGCGCGGGGAGTGAGCAGTTCTTC. Its translation: CASSPGGGAGSEQFF.